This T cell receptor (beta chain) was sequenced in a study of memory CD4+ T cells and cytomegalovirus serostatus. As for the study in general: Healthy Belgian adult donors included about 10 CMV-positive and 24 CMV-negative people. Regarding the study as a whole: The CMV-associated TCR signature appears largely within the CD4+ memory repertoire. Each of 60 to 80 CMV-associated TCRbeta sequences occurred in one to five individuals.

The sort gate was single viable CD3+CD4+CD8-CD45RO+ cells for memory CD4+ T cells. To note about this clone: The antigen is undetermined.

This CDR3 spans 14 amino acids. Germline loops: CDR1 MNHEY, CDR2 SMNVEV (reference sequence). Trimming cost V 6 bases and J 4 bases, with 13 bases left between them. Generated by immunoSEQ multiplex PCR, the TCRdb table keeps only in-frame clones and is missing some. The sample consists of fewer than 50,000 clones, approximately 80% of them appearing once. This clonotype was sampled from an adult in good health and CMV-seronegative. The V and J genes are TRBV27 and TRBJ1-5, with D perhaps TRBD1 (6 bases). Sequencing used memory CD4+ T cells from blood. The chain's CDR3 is CASRSAGANQPQHF. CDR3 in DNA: TGTGCCAGCAGATCTGCGGGGGCTAATCAGCCCCAGCATTTT.